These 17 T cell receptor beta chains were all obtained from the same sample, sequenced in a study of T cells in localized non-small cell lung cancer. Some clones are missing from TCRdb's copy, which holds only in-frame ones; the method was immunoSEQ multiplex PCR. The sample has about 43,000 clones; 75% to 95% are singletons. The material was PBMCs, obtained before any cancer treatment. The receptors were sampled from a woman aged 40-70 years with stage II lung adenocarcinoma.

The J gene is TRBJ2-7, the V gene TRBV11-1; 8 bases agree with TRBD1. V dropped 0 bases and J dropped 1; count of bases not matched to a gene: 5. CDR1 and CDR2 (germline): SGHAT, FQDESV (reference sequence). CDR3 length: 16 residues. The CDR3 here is CASSLAFGQGSYEQYF. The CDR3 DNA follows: TGTGCCAGCAGCTTAGCCTTTGGACAGGGATCCTACGAGCAGTACTTC. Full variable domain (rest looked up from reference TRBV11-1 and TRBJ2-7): EAEVAQSPRYKITEKSQAVAFWCDPISGHATLYWYRQILGQGPELLVQFQDESVVDDSQLPKDRFSAERLKGVDSTLKIQPAELGDSAMYLCASSLAFGQGSYEQYFGPGTRLTVT.

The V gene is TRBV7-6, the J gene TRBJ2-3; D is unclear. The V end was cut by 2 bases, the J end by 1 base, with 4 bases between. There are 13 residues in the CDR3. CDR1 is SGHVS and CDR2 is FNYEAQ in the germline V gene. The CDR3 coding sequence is TGTGCCAGCAGCTTATGGGGCACAGATACGCAGTATTTT. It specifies CASSLWGTDTQYF.

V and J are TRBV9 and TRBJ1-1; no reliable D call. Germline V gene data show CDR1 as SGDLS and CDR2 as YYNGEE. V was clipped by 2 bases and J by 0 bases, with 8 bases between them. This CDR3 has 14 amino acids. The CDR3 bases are TGTGCCAGCAGCGTCGAGGCTCTGAACACTGAAGCTTTCTTT. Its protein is CASSVEALNTEAFF.

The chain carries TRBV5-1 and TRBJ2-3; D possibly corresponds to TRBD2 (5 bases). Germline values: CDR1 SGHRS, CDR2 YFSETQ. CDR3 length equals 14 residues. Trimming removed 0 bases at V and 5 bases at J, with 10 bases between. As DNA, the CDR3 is TGCGCCAGCAGCTTGGCTATCGGGGTAGATACGCAGTATTTT. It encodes CASSLAIGVDTQYF.

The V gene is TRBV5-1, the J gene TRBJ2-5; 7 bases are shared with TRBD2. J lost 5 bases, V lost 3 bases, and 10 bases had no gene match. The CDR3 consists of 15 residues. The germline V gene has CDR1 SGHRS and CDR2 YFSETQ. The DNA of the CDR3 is TGCGCCAGCAGCTCCTCTAGCGGTGTTAGGGAGACCCAGTACTTC. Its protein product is CASSSSSGVRETQYF.

CDR3 coding DNA: TGTGCCAGCAGTCTCGACAGGGGGCGGACCTACGAGCAGTACTTC. It yields the protein CASSLDRGRTYEQYF. The gene calls are TRBV28 and TRBJ2-7; the match to TRBD1 covers 10 bases. The germline CDR1 and CDR2 sequences are MDHEN and SYDVKM. The CDR3 is made up of 15 amino acids. Trimming took 5 bases from V and 2 from J; bases not matched to a gene: 6.

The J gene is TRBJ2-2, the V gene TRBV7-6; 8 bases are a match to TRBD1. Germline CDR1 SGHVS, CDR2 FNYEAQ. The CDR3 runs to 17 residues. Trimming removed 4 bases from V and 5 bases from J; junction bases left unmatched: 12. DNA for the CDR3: TGTGCCAGCAGCTCACAGGGGGAAGGGTTCTGGACCGGGGAGCTGTTTTTT. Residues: CASSSQGEGFWTGELFF.

The CDR3 protein is CASSSSSGRAAGELFF. The CDR3 nucleotides are TGTGCCAGCAGCTCCTCTAGCGGGAGGGCCGCCGGGGAGCTGTTTTTT. The V and J genes are TRBV11-3 and TRBJ2-2; TRBD2 matches 12 bases. The V gene end was trimmed by 4 bases and the J gene end by 6 bases; junction bases not matched to a gene: 6. Germline lookup yields CDR1 SGHNT and CDR2 YENEEA. The CDR3 length is 16 residues.

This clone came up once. As DNA, the CDR3 is TGTGCCAGTAGTGGGGGACAGCAAGAGACCCAGTACTTC. Protein sequence: CASSGGQQETQYF. The chain carries TRBV19 and TRBJ2-5; 7 bases agree with TRBD1. Germline V gives CDR1 LNHDA, CDR2 SQIVND (reference sequence). Trimming at V came to 5 bases and at J to 2 bases, leaving 2 bases not matched to a gene. This CDR3 has 13 amino acids.

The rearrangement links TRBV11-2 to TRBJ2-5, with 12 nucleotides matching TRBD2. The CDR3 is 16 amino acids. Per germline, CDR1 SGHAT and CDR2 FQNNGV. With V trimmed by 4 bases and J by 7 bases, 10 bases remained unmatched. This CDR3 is CASSSWTSGNWGTQYF. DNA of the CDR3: TGTGCCAGCAGCTCCTGGACTAGCGGGAACTGGGGGACCCAGTACTTC.

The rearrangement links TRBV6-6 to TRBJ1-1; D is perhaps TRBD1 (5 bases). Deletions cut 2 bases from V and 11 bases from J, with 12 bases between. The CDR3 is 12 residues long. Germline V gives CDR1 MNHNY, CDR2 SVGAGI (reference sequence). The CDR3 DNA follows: TGTGCCAGCAGTTACCCGGGGGACGACGCTTTCTTT. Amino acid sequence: CASSYPGDDAFF.

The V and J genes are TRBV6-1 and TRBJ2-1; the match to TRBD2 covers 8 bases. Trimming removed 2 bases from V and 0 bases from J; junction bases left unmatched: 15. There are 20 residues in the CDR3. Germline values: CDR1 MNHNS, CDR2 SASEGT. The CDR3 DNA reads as TGTGCCAGCAGTGAAAAGGGGTTAGCGGGGAGAATGAGCTCCTACAATGAGCAGTTCTTC. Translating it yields CASSEKGLAGRMSSYNEQFF.

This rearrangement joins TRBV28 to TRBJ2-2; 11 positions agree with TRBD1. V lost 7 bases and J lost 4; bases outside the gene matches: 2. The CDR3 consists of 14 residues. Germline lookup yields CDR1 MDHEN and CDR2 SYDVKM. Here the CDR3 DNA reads TGTGCCAGCACGGGACAGGGGGTCACCGGGGAGCTGTTTTTT. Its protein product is CASTGQGVTGELFF.

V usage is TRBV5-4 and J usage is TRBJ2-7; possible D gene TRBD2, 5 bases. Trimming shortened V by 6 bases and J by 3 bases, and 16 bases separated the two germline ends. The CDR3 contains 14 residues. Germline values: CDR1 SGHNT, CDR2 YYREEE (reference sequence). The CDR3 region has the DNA TGTGCCAGCACCGGACTCGGCGATATCTACGAGCAGTACTTC. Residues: CASTGLGDIYEQYF.

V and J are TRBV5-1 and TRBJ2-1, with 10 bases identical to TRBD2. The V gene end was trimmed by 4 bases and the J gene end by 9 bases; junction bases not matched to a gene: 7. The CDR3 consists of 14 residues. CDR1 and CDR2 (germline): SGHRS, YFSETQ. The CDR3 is CASSLLAGEGEQFF. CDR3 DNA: TGCGCCAGCAGCCTCCTAGCGGGAGAGGGTGAGCAGTTCTTC.

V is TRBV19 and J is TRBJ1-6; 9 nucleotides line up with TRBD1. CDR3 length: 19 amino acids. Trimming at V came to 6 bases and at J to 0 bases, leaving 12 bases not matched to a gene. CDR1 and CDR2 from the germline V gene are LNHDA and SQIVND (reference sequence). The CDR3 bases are TGTGCCAGTAGCCTTACAGGGGGCTCCGTCTCCTCCTATAATTCACCCCTCCACTTT. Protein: CASSLTGGSVSSYNSPLHF. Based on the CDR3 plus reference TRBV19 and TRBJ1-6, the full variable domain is DGGITQSPKYLFRKEGQNVTLSCEQNLNHDAMYWYRQDPGQGLRLIYYSQIVNDFQKGDIAEGYSVSREKKESFPLTVTSAQKNPTAFYLCASSLTGGSVSSYNSPLHFGNGTRLTVT.

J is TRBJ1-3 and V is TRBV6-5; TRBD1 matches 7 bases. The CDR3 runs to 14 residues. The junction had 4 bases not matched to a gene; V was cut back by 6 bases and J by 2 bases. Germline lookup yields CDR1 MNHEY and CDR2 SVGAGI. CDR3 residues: CASRPTGAGNTIYF. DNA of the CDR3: TGTGCCAGCAGACCCACAGGGGCTGGAAACACCATATATTTT.